The clone carrying this TCR beta chain was seen only once. These data belong to a study of blood T cell repertoires in COVID-19. Study in general: T cells, B-cell-depleted T cells, or PBMCs supplied cDNA or gDNA.

Assay: immunoSEQ multiplex PCR; the TCRdb copy retains only in-frame clones and omits some. The sample shows 150,000 to 200,000 clones, approximately 80% of them seen only once. This CDR3 region has 16 residues. Germline trimming cut 1 base from V and 5 bases from J; bases unmatched to any gene: 7. CDR1 and CDR2 from the germline V gene are LGHNA and YNFKEQ. Adults between roughly 18 and 95 years of age took part from 24 US areas. Cohorts were based on clinical histories the participants reported. The chain has TRBV4-2 and TRBJ1-4; TRBD1 matches at 7 bases. The sequencing input was PBMCs or T cells enriched from blood (not recorded which). This TCR was recovered from a man aged 50-60 years who had recovered from COVID-19. CDR3 in amino acids: CASSQASGQENEKLFF. The CDR3 coding sequence is TGTGCCAGCAGCCAAGCTTCCGGACAGGAGAATGAAAAACTGTTTTTT.